The 15 T cell receptor beta chains below come from one sample, sequenced in a study of CD8 T cells in ankylosing spondylitis. Overall study results and limits: What appeared characteristic of ankylosing spondylitis blood was a TCR beta motif of 7 or 8 highly homologous variants.

TCRdb independently ran MiXCR on the 5' RACE reads; one entry per CDR3 protein. The sample carries about 700,000 distinct CDR3 sequences, around a fifth recorded once. No antigen has been assigned to these receptors. Sequenced: blood, either unsorted or a sorted T cell fraction (not recorded which). These TCRs come from a male donor with ankylosing spondylitis.

The J gene is TRBJ2-5, the V gene TRBV7-6; tentatively, D is TRBD1 (6 bases). This CDR3 has 16 residues. Trimming removed 0 bases from V and 0 bases from J, with 11 bases in between. Germline V CDR1 and CDR2: SGHVS, FNYEAQ. In DNA, the CDR3 is TGTGCCAGCAGCTTAGCGGGGGCGATAAACCAAGAGACCCAGTACTTC. Translating it yields CASSLAGAINQETQYF.

This clonotype was counted ten times or more. The chain uses TRBV4-1 and TRBJ2-2; D may be TRBD1 or TRBD2 (6 bases each). Trimming removed 4 bases at V and 3 bases at J, with 12 bases between. CDR3 length: 15 residues. In germline, CDR1 is MGHRA, CDR2 YSYEKL. The CDR3 DNA sequence: TGCGCCAGCAGCCGACAGGAGGGGGACACCGGGGAGCTGTTTTTT. Protein: CASSRQEGDTGELFF.

The genes are TRBV7-6 and TRBJ1-5; D is ambiguous. The CDR3 sequence is 15 residues long. The V end was cut by 5 bases, the J end by 2 bases, with 13 bases between. The germline CDR1 and CDR2 sequences are SGHVS and FNYEAQ. This chain's CDR3 is CASSPGRWGNQPQHF. The DNA for the CDR3 is TGTGCCAGCAGCCCCGGGAGGTGGGGCAATCAGCCCCAGCATTTT.

The chain is built from TRBV6-1 and TRBJ2-5; D possibly corresponds to TRBD2 (6 bases). The germline V gene encodes CDR1 MNHNS and CDR2 SASEGT. Deletions cut 7 bases from V and 2 bases from J, with 20 bases between. There are 16 residues in the CDR3. The CDR3 DNA reads TGTGCCAGCAAGCACTTCCCGGGGGTTCGGCAAGAGACCCAGTACTTC. This codes for CASKHFPGVRQETQYF.

The rearrangement uses TRBV12-3 or TRBV12-4 and TRBJ2-3, with a tentative D call TRBD1 (6 bases). The V end lost 8 bases, the J end lost 4 bases, and 16 bases lay between the germline ends. This CDR3 region has 14 residues. Written as DNA, the CDR3 is TGTGCCAGCCGGGTGGGGGCCGGCGCAGATACGCAGTATTTT. The encoded protein is CASRVGAGADTQYF.

The CDR3 nucleotides read TGCAGTGCCTCCTCTGCGGGGAGACGGGAGCGGACTAGCACAGATACGCAGTATTTT. Its protein product is CSASSAGRRERTSTDTQYF. The rearrangement joins TRBV20-1 to TRBJ2-3, with a tentative D call TRBD2 (6 bases). Germline V gives CDR1 DFQATT, CDR2 SNEGSKA (reference sequence). The V and J ends lost 6 bases and 0 bases respectively, with 28 bases between them. CDR3 length: 19 residues.

The sample holds one count of this clonotype. CDR3: CASSETAAWSRSTDTQYF. CDR3 nucleotide sequence: TGTGCCAGCAGCGAAACCGCAGCTTGGAGTCGGAGCACAGATACGCAGTATTTT. The J gene is TRBJ2-3, the V gene TRBV7-3; D unresolved. Trimming left V 5 bases short and J 0 bases short, with 21 bases between. The V gene's germline CDR1 is SGHTA and CDR2 FQGTGA. The CDR3 contains 18 residues.

V usage is TRBV28 and J usage is TRBJ2-7; no firm D call. Germline values: CDR1 MDHEN, CDR2 SYDVKM. The CDR3 is 12 residues long. V lost 8 bases to trimming and J lost 6 bases, with 14 bases between them. The CDR3 here is CASLTWGSEQYF. The DNA for the CDR3 is TGTGCCAGCCTTACTTGGGGTAGCGAGCAGTACTTC.

This clonotype has just a few counts. The chain recombines TRBV28 with TRBJ2-7; 9 nucleotides agree with TRBD1. The CDR3 is made up of 15 amino acids. With 3 bases clipped from V and 2 bases from J, the junction kept 5 bases outside the gene matches. Germline V gives CDR1 MDHEN, CDR2 SYDVKM. CDR3 nucleotides: TGTGCCAGCAGTTTGGGGTGGGACAGGGCCTACGAGCAGTACTTC. Its translation is CASSLGWDRAYEQYF.

V usage is TRBV29-1 and J usage is TRBJ2-7, with D perhaps TRBD1 (6 bases). The CDR3 has 13 amino acids. Trimming took off 7 bases at V and 0 bases at J, with 13 bases between the two ends. Per germline, CDR1 SQVTM and CDR2 ANQGSEA. CDR3 in DNA: TGCAGCGCTATGGACAGAAACTCCTACGAGCAGTACTTC. This gives the protein CSAMDRNSYEQYF.

This clonotype occurred a few times. The chain links TRBV29-1 to TRBJ2-5; D remains unclear. This CDR3 is built from 11 residues. Germline assignment: CDR1 SQVTM and CDR2 ANQGSEA. V was trimmed by 5 bases and J by 5 bases, leaving 9 bases between them. For the CDR3, the DNA is TGCAGCGTTACCCACGCGGAGACCCAGTACTTC. It codes for CSVTHAETQYF.

This clonotype was counted once. The chain joins TRBV5-1 to TRBJ1-1, with a weak D call TRBD1 (5 bases). Germline V gene data show CDR1 as SGHRS and CDR2 as YFSETQ. V was trimmed by 3 bases and J by 0 bases, leaving 12 bases between them. The CDR3 is 15 residues long. CDR3 sequence (DNA): TGCGCCAGCAGCTCGGAGGGCAGGGTGAACACTGAAGCTTTCTTT. Amino acid sequence: CASSSEGRVNTEAFF.

CDR3 in DNA: TGTGCCAGCAGCGTAGTCGGGTGGGGGGACGAGCAGTACTTC. Translation gives CASSVVGWGDEQYF. The gene calls are TRBV9 and TRBJ2-7; D may be TRBD2 (6 bases). V lost 0 bases, J lost 5 bases, and 12 bases lay in between. This CDR3 is built from 14 residues. In germline, CDR1 is SGDLS, CDR2 YYNGEE.

This clonotype occurred a few times. The rearrangement uses TRBV29-1 and TRBJ1-6; D gene uncertain. Per germline, CDR1 SQVTM and CDR2 ANQGSEA. V dropped 7 bases and J dropped 7 bases, with 11 bases sitting between them. The CDR3 covers 12 residues. This CDR3 reads CSARLGNSPLHF. The DNA of the CDR3 is TGCAGCGCTAGGTTGGGGAATTCACCCCTCCACTTT.

The chain has TRBV11-2 and TRBJ2-7, with a possible D match to TRBD2 (5 bases). Germline V gene sequence: CDR1 SGHAT, CDR2 FQNNGV. The CDR3 totals 15 residues. V lost 3 bases and J 4 bases, leaving 16 bases between the germline ends. DNA of the CDR3: TGTGCCAGCAGCTTGTGGACTGAGGGATCATACGAGCAGTACTTC. This gives the protein CASSLWTEGSYEQYF.